This T cell receptor (beta chain) derives from a study of OX40 agonist ivuxolimab in advanced cancers. Study summary: Subjects had a mean age of around 60 years, with a range of roughly 20 to 80; 82.7% were male.

As to this clone: Its antigen is as yet unknown.

General observations from the study: Part of the nonresponder group also had normalized T-cell clonal expansion that was low. At 0.1 to 3.0 mg/kg and by week 6, CD4+ and CD8+ T cells in the blood had expanded clonally.

Produced via immunoSEQ multiplex PCR; TCRdb's table is partial and in-frame only. This sample yields about 70,000 clones, of which around 94% are seen a single time; around 5.1% belongs to the top ten. This CDR3 comprises 13 residues. Germline loops: CDR1 SGHTA, CDR2 FQGNSA. V was clipped by 1 base and J by 2 bases, with 3 bases between them. Autoimmune disease history or systemic immunosuppression led to patients being barred. This clonotype originated in an adult with an advanced solid tumor such as melanoma, head and neck, liver or kidney cancer. V usage is TRBV7-2 and J usage is TRBJ1-5; the D is unclear. The sequenced sample was CD4+ or CD8+ T cells sorted from blood, obtained in a trial of the OX40 agonist ivuxolimab. CDR3 in DNA: TGTGCCAGCAGCTTAGATCGCAATCAGCCCCAGCATTTT. It yields the protein CASSLDRNQPQHF. Full variable domain (missing parts from reference TRBV7-2 and TRBJ1-5): GAGVSQSPSNKVTEKGKDVELRCDPISGHTALYWYRQSLGQGLEFLIYFQGNSAPDKSGLPSDRFSAERTGGSVSTLTIQRTQQEDSAVYLCASSLDRNQPQHFGDGTRLSIL.